This TCR beta chain was recorded in a study of T cell clonality in common variable immunodeficiency. Control and CVID samples contributed equal amounts of genomic DNA. The repertoire was sequenced with immunoSEQ multiplex PCR; TCRdb's copy has only in-frame clones and lacks some. This sample comprises tens of thousands of clones, none seen once only. This clone was counted ten times or more. What it binds is unknown. The read falls 3 residues short of the CDR3 end, and the missing part is taken from the germline J gene. The germline V and J ends were trimmed by 0 bases and 0 bases, with 12 bases remaining between them. The CDR3 covers 15 residues. CDR1 DFQATT and CDR2 SNEGSKA come from the germline V gene (reference sequence). Findings of the study overall: Patient heterogeneity in the CVID cohort limited correlations between repertoire features and clinical complications. CVID subjects shared fewer TCRbeta clones than healthy controls did. In common variable immunodeficiency, TCR beta chains reportedly carried fewer deletions and N-nucleotide insertions.

The clonotype was recovered from a person aged 18 to 70 in good health. The specimen was peripheral blood mononuclear cells. The V gene is TRBV20-1, the J gene TRBJ2-7, with D possibly TRBD2 on 6 matching bases. The CDR3 loop reads CSARDAGILSYEQYF. The part of the CDR3 DNA that was read is TGCAGTGCTAGAGACGCGGGGATTCTCTCCTACGAG.